This is a list of T cell receptor beta chains from one sample in a study of blood T cell repertoires in COVID-19. The table came from immunoSEQ multiplex PCR; TCRdb's copy has only in-frame clones and leaves some out. Of roughly 220,000 clones listed, 75% to 85% are singletons. Material: PBMCs or T cells enriched from blood (not recorded which). These receptors were collected from a man in his thirties or forties with acute COVID-19. Both conserved end residues are trimmed from each CDR3. The D gene is left open where the match is weak. Size tells how often a clone was seen (once, few, many) or the class of an expanded clone, and some rows leave it out.

clone_size d_call v_call cdr3_aa
NA TRBD2 TRBV28 ASRRKRLAGGQDIQY
NA NA TRBV18 ASSPPQDGYT
NA NA TRBV6-5 ASRLPGGSYEQY
NA TRBD1 TRBV9 ASSVAWTGTTEAF
NA NA TRBV30 ASTGSSGQETQY
NA NA TRBV5-6 ASSRPQANYGYT
few NA TRBV19 ASTGRRYGYT
NA NA TRBV3-1/TRBV3-2 ASSQDAVLRNEQF
NA NA TRBV6-5 ASSRGIGFGGYT
NA NA TRBV19 ASSIEIGPSLEQY
NA TRBD1 TRBV19 ASTYLDRVGQPQH